These 11 T cell receptor beta chains originate from one sample sequenced in a study of glioma-infiltrating T cells. Using RNA template, CDR3s of TCR alpha and beta were amplified with iRepertoire arm-PCR. TCRdb re-analysed the multiplex PCR reads in MiXCR, keeping a single row per CDR3 protein. The data hold approximately 130,000 distinct CDR3 sequences, with 20% to 25% observed a single time. Sequencing was carried out using glioma tissue, nonneoplastic brain tissue, or PBMCs (not recorded which). The receptors here all came from a human donor with low-grade glioma or glioblastoma, undergoing nonglioma brain surgery, or in good health (not recorded which).

V gene TRBV7-9 combines with J gene TRBJ2-3; 8 nucleotides line up with TRBD2. The CDR3 spans 18 residues. The junction had 11 bases not matched to a gene; V was cut back by 0 bases and J by 3 bases. In germline, CDR1 is SEHNR, CDR2 FQNEAQ (reference sequence). CDR3 protein: CASSLALGTSGKTDTQYF. The DNA for the CDR3 is TGTGCCAGCAGCTTAGCGCTGGGTACTAGCGGAAAAACAGATACGCAGTATTTT.

This clonotype appeared many times. The chain recombines TRBV6-6 with TRBJ2-3, with unresolved D. The germline CDR1 and CDR2 sequences are MNHNY and SVGAGI (reference sequence). V lost 0 bases to trimming and J lost 1 base, with 5 bases between them. The CDR3 contains 14 residues. As DNA, the CDR3 is TGTGCCAGCAGTTACTCCCAGGGCACAGATACGCAGTATTTT. Its translation is CASSYSQGTDTQYF.

The chain uses TRBV6-1 and TRBJ2-7; possible D gene TRBD1, 7 bases. Germline V gives CDR1 MNHNS, CDR2 SASEGT. V was shortened by 6 bases and J by 6 bases, with 9 bases between the two germline ends. This CDR3 has 11 residues. The CDR3 protein is CASRQGGEQYV. The CDR3 DNA reads as TGTGCCAGCAGGCAGGGGGGCGAGCAGTACGTC.

This clonotype came up a few times. The V call is TRBV28, the J call TRBJ1-5; 7 bases match TRBD1. V lost 6 bases and J lost 3; bases outside the gene matches: 8. The V gene's germline CDR1 is MDHEN and CDR2 SYDVKM. This CDR3 has 15 amino acids. The CDR3 DNA reads TGTGCCAGCAGCATCACGGGACAGACCAATCAGCCCCAGCATTTT. It encodes CASSITGQTNQPQHF.

The rearrangement links TRBV6-4 to TRBJ2-1; 13 bases match TRBD2. Germline CDR1 MRHNA, CDR2 SNTAGT. V was clipped by 5 bases and J by 5 bases; unmatched bases: 12. This CDR3 is built from 18 residues. The CDR3 loop is CASSKFSGTSGVHNEQFF. The CDR3 nucleotides are TGTGCCAGCAGTAAATTTTCGGGGACTAGCGGGGTCCACAATGAGCAGTTCTTC.

V gene TRBV3-1 combines with J gene TRBJ2-3; 14 bases align to TRBD2. The CDR3 extends over 16 amino acids. Per germline, CDR1 LGHDT and CDR2 YNNKEL (reference sequence). V lost 4 bases and J lost 7; bases outside the gene matches: 7. CDR3 residues: CASSPRLAGGSNTQYF. CDR3 coding DNA: TGTGCCAGCAGCCCCCGACTAGCGGGGGGGTCGAATACGCAGTATTTT.

The sample holds a few counts of this clonotype. The chain carries TRBV6-1 and TRBJ1-1; TRBD1 might be the D (6 bases). Germline CDR1 is MNHNS and CDR2 is SASEGT. The V end was cut by 3 bases, the J end by 0 bases, with 8 bases between. This CDR3 has 14 residues. This chain's CDR3 is CASSDRGLNTEAFF. CDR3 bases: TGTGCCAGCAGTGACCGGGGGCTGAACACTGAAGCTTTCTTT.

This clonotype showed up just a few times. The chain is built from TRBV20-1 and TRBJ1-4; possibly TRBD1 for D (6 bases). The CDR3 runs 13 residues. The germline CDR1 and CDR2 sequences are DFQATT and SNEGSKA (reference sequence). V was shortened by 5 bases and J by 5 bases, with 12 bases between the two germline ends. DNA of the CDR3: TGCAGTGCTCGGGGGACACGCAATGAAAAACTGTTTTTT. Its protein product is CSARGTRNEKLFF.

This clonotype showed up just a few times. The V gene is TRBV20-1, the J gene TRBJ2-7, with D perhaps TRBD1 or TRBD2 (5 bases each). V dropped 5 bases and J dropped 2 bases, with 22 bases sitting between them. The germline gives CDR1 DFQATT, CDR2 SNEGSKA (reference sequence). This CDR3 has 16 residues. Here the CDR3 reads CSAHKTGTPGTYEQYV. CDR3 DNA sequence: TGCAGTGCTCATAAAACCGGGACGCCCGGAACCTACGAGCAGTACGTC.

Details on this clonotype: This may arise from a read error, as a much more abundant clone is one base away. This rearrangement joins TRBV5-1 to TRBJ2-1, with D possibly being TRBD2 (5 bases). This CDR3 is 12 amino acids long. In germline, CDR1 is SGHRS, CDR2 YFSETQ. Between the trimmed V and J ends, which lost 4 bases and 5 bases, there was a span of 7 bases. The CDR3 DNA reads as TGCGCCAGCAGCCGGGGAAACAATGAGCAGTTCTTC. Its translation is CASSRGNNEQFF.

This clonotype was seen ten or more times. The J gene is TRBJ2-4, the V gene TRBV2, with no clear D. Trimming removed 7 bases at V and 0 bases at J, with 10 bases between. The CDR3 covers 14 residues. Germline CDR1 SNHLY, CDR2 FYNNEI. The CDR3 nucleotides read TGTGCCAGCAATAATAGGCTAGCCAAAAACATTCAGTACTTC. Translated: CASNNRLAKNIQYF.